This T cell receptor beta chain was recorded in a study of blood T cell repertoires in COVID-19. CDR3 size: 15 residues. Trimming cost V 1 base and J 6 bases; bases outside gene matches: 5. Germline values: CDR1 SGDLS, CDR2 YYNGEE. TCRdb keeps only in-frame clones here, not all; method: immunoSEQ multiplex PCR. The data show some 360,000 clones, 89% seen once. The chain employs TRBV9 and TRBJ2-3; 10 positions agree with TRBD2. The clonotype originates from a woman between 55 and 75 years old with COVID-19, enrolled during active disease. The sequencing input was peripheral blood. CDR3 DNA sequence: TGTGCCAGCAGCGTACCGAGCGGGGGGGGCGATACGCAGTATTTT. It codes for CASSVPSGGGDTQYF. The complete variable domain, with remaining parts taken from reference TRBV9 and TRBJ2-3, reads DSGVTQTPKHLITATGQRVTLRCSPRSGDLSVYWYQQSLDQGLQFLIQYYNGEERAKGNILERFSAQQFPDLHSELNLSSLELGDSALYFCASSVPSGGGDTQYFGPGTRLTVL.